These T cell receptor beta chains were read from a single sample in a study of vaccination and CD4 T cells after COVID-19. These TCRs are of unknown antigen specificity. TCRdb recomputed calls from the PCR reads with MiXCR, one row per CDR3 protein. This sample has more than 7,000 distinct CDR3 sequences, with about 54% found just once. The sequenced sample consisted of CD4+ T cells from blood, cultured in vitro. The receptors were sampled from a human donor who had recovered from COVID-19. Both conserved end residues are part of each CDR3. Each record gives: CDR3 length, V gene, D gene, clone size, J gene, CDR3 protein, CDR3 DNA. A D gene is named only where the DNA matches it firmly. Clone size, where shown, is once, few, many, or a class for clones that have expanded.

14	TRBV20-1	TRBD1	few	TRBJ1-2	CSATTGTGVYGYTF	TGCAGTGCTACTACCGGGACAGGGGTTTATGGCTACACCTTC
17	TRBV28	-	-	TRBJ2-1	CASSYPPGTQPYNEQFF	TGTGCCAGCAGTTACCCCCCCGGGACCCAACCCTACAATGAGCAGTTCTTC
16	TRBV24-1	TRBD2	-	TRBJ2-5	CATSDVSSGRAGTQYF	TGTGCCACCAGTGATGTCTCTAGCGGGAGGGCGGGGACCCAGTACTTC
15	TRBV20-1	-	-	TRBJ2-3	CSASSQRDPGDTQYF	TGCAGTGCTAGTTCGCAGAGGGACCCTGGGGATACGCAGTATTTT
13	TRBV7-9	-	-	TRBJ2-3	CASRLLGSDTQYF	TGTGCCAGCAGACTTCTCGGGTCAGATACGCAGTATTTT
14	TRBV29-1	-	-	TRBJ2-1	CSVEGGRFDNEQFF	TGCAGCGTTGAAGGGGGCAGGTTCGACAATGAGCAGTTCTTC
16	TRBV27	-	-	TRBJ1-4	CASSFNGGGINEKLFF	TGTGCCAGCAGTTTTAATGGGGGTGGAATTAATGAAAAACTGTTTTTT
10	TRBV7-9	-	-	TRBJ2-5	CASGMETQYF	TGTGCCAGCGGCATGGAGACCCAGTACTTC
14	TRBV11-1	-	-	TRBJ2-1	CASSLAGSNNEQFF	TGTGCCAGCAGCTTAGCAGGTAGCAACAATGAGCAGTTCTTC
16	TRBV2	-	-	TRBJ1-1	CASSESAAPGNTEAFF	TGTGCCAGCAGTGAATCTGCTGCTCCCGGGAACACTGAAGCTTTCTTT
19	TRBV5-5	TRBD2	-	TRBJ2-3	CASSLTSAQVPTSTDTQYF	TGTGCCAGCAGCTTAACTAGCGCCCAGGTCCCCACAAGCACAGATACGCAGTATTTT
14	TRBV20-1	TRBD2	once	TRBJ2-1	CSARAGGRRNEQFF	TGCAGTGCTAGAGCGGGGGGGCGTCGCAATGAGCAGTTCTTC
15	TRBV19	-	-	TRBJ2-5	CAVPERGGSGVAQYF	TGTGCCGTTCCCGAGAGGGGAGGCTCGGGAGTGGCCCAGTACTTC
12	TRBV10-1	-	-	TRBJ2-7	CASTQSMAPKDF	TGCGCCAGCACTCAATCGATGGCCCCTAAGGACTTC